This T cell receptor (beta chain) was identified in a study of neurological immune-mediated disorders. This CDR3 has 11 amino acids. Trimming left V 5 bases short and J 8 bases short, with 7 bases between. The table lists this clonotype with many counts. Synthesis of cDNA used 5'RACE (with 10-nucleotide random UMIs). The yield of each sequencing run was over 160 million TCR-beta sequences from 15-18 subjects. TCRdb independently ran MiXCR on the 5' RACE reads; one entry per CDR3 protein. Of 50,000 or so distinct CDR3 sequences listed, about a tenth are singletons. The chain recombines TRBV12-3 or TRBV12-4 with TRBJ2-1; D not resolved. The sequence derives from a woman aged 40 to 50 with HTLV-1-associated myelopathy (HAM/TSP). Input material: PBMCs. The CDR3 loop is CASSPSYEQFF. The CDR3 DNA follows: TGTGCCAGCAGTCCCAGCTATGAGCAGTTCTTC.